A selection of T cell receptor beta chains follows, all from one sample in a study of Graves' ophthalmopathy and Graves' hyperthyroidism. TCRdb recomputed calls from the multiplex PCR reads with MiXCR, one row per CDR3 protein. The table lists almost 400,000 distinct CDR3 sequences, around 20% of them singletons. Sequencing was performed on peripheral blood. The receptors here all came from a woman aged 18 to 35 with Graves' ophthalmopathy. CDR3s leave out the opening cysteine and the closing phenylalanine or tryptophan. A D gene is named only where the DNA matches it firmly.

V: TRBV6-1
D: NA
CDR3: ASSEARDGFGYT

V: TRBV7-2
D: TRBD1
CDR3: ASSLGNTGAGELF

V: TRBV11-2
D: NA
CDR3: ASSNFRGANVEETQY

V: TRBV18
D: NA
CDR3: ASSPPALSYEQY

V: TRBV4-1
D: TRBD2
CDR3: ASSQTGTTQRNIQY

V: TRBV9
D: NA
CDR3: ASSVVGGYNSPLH

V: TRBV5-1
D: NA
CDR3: ASSLRGTYSYEQY

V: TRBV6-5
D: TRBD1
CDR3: ASSYSTGAFTDTQY

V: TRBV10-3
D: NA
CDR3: ATQIGPYSGNTIY

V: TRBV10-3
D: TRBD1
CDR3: AISGPTGEETQY

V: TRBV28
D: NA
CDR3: ASQWTAIDGYT

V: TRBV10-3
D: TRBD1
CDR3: AIREDRDYGYT

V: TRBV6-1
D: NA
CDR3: ASTAGQETQY

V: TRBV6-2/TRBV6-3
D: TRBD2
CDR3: ASSYLPGTSGRINTQY

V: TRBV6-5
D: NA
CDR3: ASSHASRGANVLT

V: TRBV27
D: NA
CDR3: ASSPSSSGSSYEQY

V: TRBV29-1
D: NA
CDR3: SLRSCPPVGYEQY

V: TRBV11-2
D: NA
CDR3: ASRRLGMDTDTQY

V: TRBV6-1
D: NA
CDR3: ASSEVGRDGSPLH

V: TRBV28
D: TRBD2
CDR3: ASSPQELAGESNEQY